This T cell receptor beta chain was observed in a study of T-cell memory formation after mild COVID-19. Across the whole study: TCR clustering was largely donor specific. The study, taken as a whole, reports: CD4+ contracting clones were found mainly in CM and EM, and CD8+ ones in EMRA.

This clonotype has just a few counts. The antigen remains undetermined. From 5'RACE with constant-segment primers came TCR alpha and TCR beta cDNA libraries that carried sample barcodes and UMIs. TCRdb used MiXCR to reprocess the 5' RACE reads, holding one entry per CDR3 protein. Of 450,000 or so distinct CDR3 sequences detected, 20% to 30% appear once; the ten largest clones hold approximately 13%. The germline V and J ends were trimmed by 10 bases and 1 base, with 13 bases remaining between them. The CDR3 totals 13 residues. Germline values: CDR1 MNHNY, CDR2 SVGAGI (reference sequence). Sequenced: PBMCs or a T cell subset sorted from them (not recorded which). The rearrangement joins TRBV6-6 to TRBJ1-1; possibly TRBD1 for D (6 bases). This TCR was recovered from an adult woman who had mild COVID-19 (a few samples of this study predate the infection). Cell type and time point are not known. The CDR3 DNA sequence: TGTGCCAACAAGGAGGGACAGAACACTGAAGCTTTCTTT. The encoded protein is CANKEGQNTEAFF.